This TCR beta chain comes out of a study of blood T cell repertoires in COVID-19. Categorization into cohorts depended on clinical history that participants reported. How the authors handled the data: Estimation of nucleated cell counts was performed using reference gene primer amplification. The repertoire was sequenced with immunoSEQ multiplex PCR; TCRdb's copy has only in-frame clones and lacks some. V and J calls and clone size come straight from that table; D and trimming were deduced from the DNA. This table holds around 130,000 clones, around 84% found once. This CDR3 region has 15 residues. Germline V gene data show CDR1 as SGDLS and CDR2 as YYNGEE. J was trimmed by 8 bases and V by 0 bases; bases with no gene match: 9.

This sequence joins TRBV9 and TRBJ1-2; 8 bases align to TRBD1. The sample was PBMCs or T cells enriched from blood (not recorded which). This sequence was found in a man aged 35-49 years with acute COVID-19. The CDR3 spells CASSVDGQGVAGYTF. In DNA form, the CDR3 reads TGTGCCAGCAGCGTAGATGGACAGGGAGTAGCAGGCTACACCTTC.